Included here is one T cell receptor (beta chain) sequence, with context. The sample comes from a study of blood T cell repertoires in COVID-19. Study summary: The origin of the acute and convalescent COVID-19 samples was the United States, Italy and Spain. Nucleic acid was either cDNA or gDNA, and it came from T cells, B-cell-depleted T cells, or PBMCs.

This CDR3 has 17 amino acids. Germline V gene lookup returns CDR1 SGHVS and CDR2 FNYEAQ. V was clipped by 6 bases and J by 6 bases; unmatched bases: 9. In the authors' workflow: It was from reference gene primer amplification that nucleated cell counts were estimated. The table came from immunoSEQ multiplex PCR; TCRdb's copy has only in-frame clones and leaves some out. The V and J calls and clone size come from that table; D and trimming were worked out from the DNA. The sample lists approximately 190,000 clones, almost 85% seen once, with 5.1% in the top ten. The receptor comes from a woman between 70 and 85 years old with active or convalescent COVID-19. Sequences were obtained from peripheral blood. This rearrangement joins TRBV7-6 to TRBJ2-2, with TRBD2 matching 14 bases. In DNA, the CDR3 is TGTGCCAGCAGTCCACGACTAGCGGGAGGGCCAGCCGGGGAGCTGTTTTTT. The encoded protein is CASSPRLAGGPAGELFF.